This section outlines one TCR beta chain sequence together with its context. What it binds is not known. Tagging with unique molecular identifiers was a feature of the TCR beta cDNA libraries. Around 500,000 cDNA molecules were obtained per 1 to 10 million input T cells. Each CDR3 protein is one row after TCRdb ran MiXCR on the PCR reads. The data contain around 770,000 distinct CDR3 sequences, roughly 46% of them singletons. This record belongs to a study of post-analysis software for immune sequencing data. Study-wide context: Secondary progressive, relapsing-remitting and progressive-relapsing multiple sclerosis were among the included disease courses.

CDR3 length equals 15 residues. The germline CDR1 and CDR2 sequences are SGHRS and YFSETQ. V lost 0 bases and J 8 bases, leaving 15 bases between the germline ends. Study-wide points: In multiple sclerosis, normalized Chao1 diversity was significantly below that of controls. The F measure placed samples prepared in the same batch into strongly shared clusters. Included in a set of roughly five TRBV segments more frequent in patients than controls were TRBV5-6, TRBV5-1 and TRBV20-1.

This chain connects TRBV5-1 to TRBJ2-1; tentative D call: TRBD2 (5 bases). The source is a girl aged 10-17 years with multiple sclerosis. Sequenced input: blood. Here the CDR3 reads CASSLELATGDEQFF. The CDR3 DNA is TGCGCCAGCAGCTTGGAGCTAGCCACTGGGGATGAGCAGTTCTTC.